This T cell receptor beta chain was profiled in a study of T-cell reconstitution after alpha-beta-depleted transplantation in children. Between the trimmed V and J ends, which lost 4 bases and 2 bases, there was a span of 11 bases. CDR3 size: 13 residues. Germline V gene lookup returns CDR1 DFQATT and CDR2 SNEGSKA (reference sequence). This clonotype was seen many times. A library of TCRbeta sequences, prepared with unique molecular identifiers, was generated. MiXCR, run by TCRdb on the PCR reads, gives a single entry per CDR3 protein. The table lists about 410,000 distinct CDR3 sequences, about a fifth of them singletons.

The sample consisted of PBMCs from the stem cell graft donor, taken from the stem cell graft. This sequence was found in a human donor who donated a stem cell graft to a child with acute myeloid leukemia. This chain uses TRBV20-1 with TRBJ1-2, with a tentative D call TRBD1 (5 bases). The CDR3 region is CSATFDRNYGYTF. In DNA, the CDR3 is TGCAGTGCTACCTTTGACAGAAACTATGGCTACACCTTC.